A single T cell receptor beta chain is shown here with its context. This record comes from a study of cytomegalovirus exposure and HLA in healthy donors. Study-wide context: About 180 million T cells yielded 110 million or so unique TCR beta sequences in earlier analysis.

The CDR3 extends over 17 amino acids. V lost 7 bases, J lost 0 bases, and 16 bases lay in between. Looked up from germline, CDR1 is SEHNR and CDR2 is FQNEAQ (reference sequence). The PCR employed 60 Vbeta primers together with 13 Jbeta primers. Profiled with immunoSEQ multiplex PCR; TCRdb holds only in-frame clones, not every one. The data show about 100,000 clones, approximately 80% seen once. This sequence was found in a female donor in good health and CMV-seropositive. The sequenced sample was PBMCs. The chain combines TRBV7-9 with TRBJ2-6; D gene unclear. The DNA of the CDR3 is TGTGCCAGCACCCTAGGCGCCTCGATCTCTGGGGCCAACGTCCTGACTTTC. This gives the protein CASTLGASISGANVLTF.